This T cell receptor beta chain is drawn from a study of shared clonotypes between healthy human individuals. Overall study results and limits: Clonotype sharing levels among donors were expected to vary with sequencing depth.

The data were produced by immunoSEQ multiplex PCR, yet TCRdb's version contains in-frame clones alone and is incomplete. Here the sample spans around 100,000 clones, about 68% being singletons. Comment on this clone: What it binds is not known.

The CDR3 spans 17 residues. Germline assignment: CDR1 MGHRA and CDR2 YSYEKL. Germline trimming cut 0 bases from V and 4 bases from J; bases unmatched to any gene: 6. Sequenced input: memory CD8+ T cells sorted from blood. Noted subset: CD45RO+ cells pooled with CCR7-negative TemRA cells. This sequence was found in a man in his thirties or forties in good health. The gene calls are TRBV4-1 and TRBJ2-2; 9 bases map to TRBD2. The CDR3 sequence: CASSQDPVTSGTGELFF. CDR3 in DNA: TGCGCCAGCAGCCAAGATCCAGTGACTAGCGGCACCGGGGAGCTGTTTTTT.